Shown below are 32 T cell receptor beta chains from a single sample sequenced in a study of blood T cell repertoires in COVID-19. The method was immunoSEQ multiplex PCR; TCRdb's version includes in-frame clones alone and lacks a portion of them. The table lists 210,000 or so clones, under 90% of them singletons. The sequenced material came from peripheral blood. These receptor sequences come from a woman aged 80 or over with COVID-19, enrolled during active disease.

The gene calls are TRBV5-1 and TRBJ2-7; possibly TRBD1 for D (6 bases). Germline V gene lookup returns CDR1 SGHRS and CDR2 YFSETQ. The CDR3 contains 14 residues. Trimming left V 0 bases short and J 4 bases short, with 11 bases between. DNA for the CDR3: TGCGCCAGCAGCTTGGGGGACACCACTTACGAGCAGTACTTC. Translated, it gives CASSLGDTTYEQYF.

The chain employs TRBV6-5 and TRBJ1-5, with TRBD1 matching over 8 bases. The germline gives CDR1 MNHEY, CDR2 SVGAGI. V lost 4 bases to trimming and J lost 4 bases; unmatched junction nucleotides: 6. The CDR3 is made up of 15 amino acids. The CDR3 region is CASSSGQGNNQPQHF. CDR3 in DNA: TGTGCCAGCAGTTCCGGACAGGGCAATAATCAGCCCCAGCATTTT.

The V gene is TRBV5-1, the J gene TRBJ1-3; 7 positions match TRBD1. The junction had 10 bases not matched to a gene; V was cut back by 0 bases and J by 1 base. From germline, CDR1 is SGHRS and CDR2 YFSETQ. This CDR3 spans 18 amino acids. The CDR3 bases are TGCGCCAGCAGCTTGGTTCCCGGGACAGATACTTCTGGAAACACCATATATTTT. This translates into CASSLVPGTDTSGNTIYF.

CDR3 region: CASSQVEGGTEAFF. The CDR3 DNA reads as TGCGCCAGCAGCCAAGTTGAGGGTGGCACTGAAGCTTTCTTT. The V gene is TRBV4-1, the J gene TRBJ1-1; D gene ambiguous. Germline CDR1 is MGHRA and CDR2 is YSYEKL. The V gene lost 1 base and the J gene lost 4 bases, with 10 bases spanning the gap. This CDR3 contains 14 residues.

This clone showed up just once. The rearrangement uses TRBV15 and TRBJ2-5; D not certain. The V end was cut by 4 bases, the J end by 5 bases, with 14 bases between. This CDR3 contains 14 residues. Germline CDR1 reads LNHNV; CDR2 reads YYDKDF (reference sequence). The DNA of the CDR3 is TGTGCCACCAGCACTCCGGGTTTGGAGGAGACCCAGTACTTC. Its translation is CATSTPGLEETQYF.

The chain couples TRBV5-1 to TRBJ2-5; 8 bases are a match to TRBD2. The V gene's germline CDR1 is SGHRS and CDR2 YFSETQ. This CDR3 spans 14 amino acids. Unmatched junction bases numbered 7, after V lost 5 bases and J lost 4 bases. CDR3 protein: CASRPSGSGETQYF. CDR3 sequence (DNA): TGCGCCAGCAGGCCCAGCGGGAGCGGAGAGACCCAGTACTTC.

The rearrangement links TRBV6-1 to TRBJ2-3; weak D call: TRBD1 (6 bases). Trimming shortened V by 3 bases and J by 3 bases, and 13 bases separated the two germline ends. The CDR3 has 15 amino acids. Germline V CDR1 and CDR2: MNHNS, SASEGT. The CDR3 is CASSDWGQNTDTQYF. The DNA for the CDR3 is TGTGCCAGCAGTGATTGGGGGCAGAATACAGATACGCAGTATTTT.

V gene TRBV6-5 combines with J gene TRBJ1-1, with D possibly TRBD1 on 5 matching bases. From germline, CDR1 is MNHEY and CDR2 SVGAGI. The CDR3 contains 13 residues. Trimming took 6 bases from V and 1 from J, leaving 9 bases between them. CDR3 in DNA: TGTGCCAGCAGCCTCCAGGGGAACACTGAAGCTTTCTTT. Amino acid sequence: CASSLQGNTEAFF.

The gene calls are TRBV3-1 (or the pseudogene TRBV3-2) and TRBJ1-2; no clear D gene. The CDR3 is 17 residues long. CDR1 LGHDT and CDR2 YNNKEL come from the germline V gene (reference sequence). Trimming took off 4 bases at V and 8 bases at J, with 26 bases between the two ends. DNA for the CDR3: TGTGCCAGCAGCCCAAGGGAGCTGGTGTCGATCGTCTTGGGCTACACCTTC. Translating gives CASSPRELVSIVLGYTF.

Turning to this clone: Other nucleotide sequences in the sample specify the same CDR3. The rearrangement joins TRBV5-1 to TRBJ2-3; 7 bases fit TRBD2. V lost 0 bases to trimming and J lost 2 bases; unmatched junction nucleotides: 3. The CDR3 is made up of 15 amino acids. CDR1 and CDR2 from the germline V gene are SGHRS and YFSETQ. CDR3 amino acids: CASSLGGGSTDTQYF. The CDR3 coding sequence is TGCGCCAGCAGCTTGGGCGGGGGATCCACAGATACGCAGTATTTT.

V usage is TRBV4-1 and J usage is TRBJ2-7, with 10 bases aligning to TRBD2. This CDR3 region has 17 residues. Germline loops: CDR1 MGHRA, CDR2 YSYEKL. V dropped 0 bases and J dropped 6; count of bases not matched to a gene: 11. In DNA, the CDR3 is TGCGCCAGCAGCCAAGAAGGTCTAGCGGGAGTAAGGACCGAGCAGTACTTC. Encoded protein: CASSQEGLAGVRTEQYF.

The chain uses TRBV28 and TRBJ1-1; 11 nucleotides match TRBD1. The junction had 4 bases not matched to a gene; V was cut back by 7 bases and J by 3 bases. CDR1 MDHEN and CDR2 SYDVKM come from the germline V gene. This CDR3 is 14 amino acids long. The CDR3 region is CASKGQGAYTEAFF. The CDR3, as DNA: TGTGCCAGCAAAGGACAGGGGGCTTACACTGAAGCTTTCTTT.

V is TRBV5-1 and J is TRBJ1-2, with TRBD1 as a possible D gene (6 bases). In germline, CDR1 is SGHRS, CDR2 YFSETQ. CDR3 length: 13 amino acids. V lost 4 bases and J 4 bases, leaving 11 bases between the germline ends. This CDR3 is CASSPRGGYGYTF. In DNA, the CDR3 is TGCGCCAGCAGCCCTCGAGGGGGCTATGGCTACACCTTC.

The J gene is TRBJ2-5, the V gene TRBV5-1; 8 bases map to TRBD1. The trim removed 4 bases at V and 4 bases at J, leaving 12 bases unmatched. The CDR3 spans 16 residues. Per germline, CDR1 SGHRS and CDR2 YFSETQ. CDR3 nucleotide sequence: TGCGCCAGCAGCCTAACGGGACAGGCGTTGAGAGAGACCCAGTACTTC. Translation: CASSLTGQALRETQYF. The whole variable domain, filled in from reference TRBV5-1 and TRBJ2-5, reads KAGVTQTPRYLIKTRGQQVTLSCSPISGHRSVSWYQQTPGQGLQFLFEYFSETQRNKGNFPGRFSGRQFSNSRSEMNVSTLELGDSALYLCASSLTGQALRETQYFGPGTRLLVL.

The rearrangement uses TRBV28 and TRBJ1-1; D may be TRBD1 (5 bases). The germline gives CDR1 MDHEN, CDR2 SYDVKM. The CDR3 has 13 residues. Trimming cost V 4 bases and J 1 base, with 7 bases left between them. The CDR3 reads CASSYRQNTEAFF. The CDR3 nucleotides are TGTGCCAGCAGTTACAGGCAGAACACTGAAGCTTTCTTT.

The chain joins TRBV5-1 to TRBJ2-7; 7 bases are a match to TRBD2. Germline values: CDR1 SGHRS, CDR2 YFSETQ. J was trimmed by 7 bases and V by 4 bases; bases with no gene match: 14. CDR3 length equals 15 residues. The CDR3 DNA reads TGCGCCAGCAGCCGGGACTACCTACCCGCGGAAGAGCAGTACTTC. Encoded protein: CASSRDYLPAEEQYF.

Many counts were recorded for this clone. The chain combines TRBV28 with TRBJ1-2; maybe TRBD1 (6 bases). Trimming shortened V by 6 bases and J by 5 bases, and 13 bases separated the two germline ends. The CDR3 runs 13 residues. Germline-derived CDR1 and CDR2 are MDHEN and SYDVKM. As DNA, the CDR3 is TGTGCCAGCAGCCCCGGGACACCATATGGCTACACCTTC. Translation gives CASSPGTPYGYTF.

This chain links TRBV10-3 with TRBJ2-3; D is ambiguous. V was trimmed by 5 bases and J by 6 bases, leaving 15 bases between them. The germline V gene has CDR1 ENHRY and CDR2 SYGVKD. The CDR3 runs 14 residues. The CDR3 sequence: CAISSPPRSDTQYF. The CDR3 DNA reads TGTGCCATCAGTTCCCCGCCTAGATCCGATACGCAGTATTTT.

This clone appeared a single time. Other DNA sequences in this specimen translate into the identical CDR3. V and J are TRBV28 and TRBJ2-7; the D gene is possibly TRBD2 (6 bases). Deletions cut 3 bases from V and 3 bases from J, with 6 bases between. This CDR3 is built from 12 residues. Per germline, CDR1 MDHEN and CDR2 SYDVKM. The CDR3 spells CASSLGGYEQYF. The CDR3 DNA reads as TGTGCCAGCAGTTTGGGGGGCTACGAGCAGTACTTC.

This clone was counted once. The V call is TRBV5-1, the J call TRBJ1-4; tentatively, D is TRBD1 (6 bases). The CDR3 totals 15 residues. Germline V gene data show CDR1 as SGHRS and CDR2 as YFSETQ. V lost 0 bases and J lost 7, with 13 bases in between. Written as DNA, the CDR3 is TGCGCCAGCAGCTTGGGCCCAGGGGAAGGTGAAAAACTGTTTTTT. Translating gives CASSLGPGEGEKLFF.

The gene calls are TRBV9 and TRBJ1-5; D is unclear. CDR1 and CDR2 (germline): SGDLS, YYNGEE. V was clipped by 0 bases and J by 7 bases, with 8 bases between them. This CDR3 region has 13 residues. CDR3 sequence reads: CASSVGGHQPQHF. DNA of the CDR3: TGTGCCAGCAGCGTAGGAGGGCACCAGCCCCAGCATTTT.

V and J are TRBV18 and TRBJ1-2; unclear D gene. This CDR3 spans 18 amino acids. Germline values: CDR1 KGHSH, CDR2 LQKENI. With 3 bases removed from V and 0 bases from J, the gap between germline ends came to 20 bases. The CDR3 is CASSPPNLPHKSNYGYTF. The DNA for the CDR3 is TGTGCCAGCTCACCCCCGAACTTACCTCATAAATCTAACTATGGCTACACCTTC.

A word on this clone: The sample carries other DNA sequences with the same CDR3. This chain links TRBV7-8 with TRBJ2-7, with D uncertain. The CDR3 runs 11 residues. Trimming cost V 5 bases and J 6 bases, with 8 bases left between them. The germline gives CDR1 SGHVS, CDR2 FQNEAQ. As DNA, the CDR3 is TGTGCCAGCAGCCCCCTTCTCGAGCAGTACTTC. Its protein is CASSPLLEQYF.

V gene TRBV6-5 combines with J gene TRBJ1-2; 9 bases align to TRBD1. The germline V gene encodes CDR1 MNHEY and CDR2 SVGAGI. V lost 0 bases and J lost 5; bases outside the gene matches: 7. The CDR3 covers 16 residues. The DNA of the CDR3 is TGTGCCAGCAGTTACTCGGGGGACAGGGTTAGGTATGGCTACACCTTC. This gives the protein CASSYSGDRVRYGYTF.

This chain links TRBV5-5 with TRBJ1-3, with D possibly matching TRBD1 (6 bases). Trimming took 6 bases from V and 5 from J, leaving 18 bases between them. The CDR3 sequence is 15 residues long. Per germline, CDR1 SGHKS and CDR2 YYEKEE (reference sequence). CDR3 in DNA: TGTGCCAGCACCAACACTGGGGGGGGCCGAAACACCATATATTTT. Amino acid sequence: CASTNTGGGRNTIYF.

The chain couples TRBV3-1 (or the pseudogene TRBV3-2) to TRBJ2-1; D gene ambiguous. Per germline, CDR1 LGHDT and CDR2 YNNKEL (reference sequence). The CDR3 consists of 15 residues. Trimming stripped 4 bases from V and 0 bases from J, with 10 bases between. The CDR3 spells CASSPSRSSYNEQFF. CDR3 DNA: TGTGCCAGCAGCCCCTCGAGGAGCTCCTACAATGAGCAGTTCTTC.

The chain couples TRBV18 to TRBJ1-6, with a tentative D call TRBD1 (5 bases). The CDR3 covers 14 residues. The ends were cut back, 6 bases at V and 11 bases at J, with 17 bases in the middle. Looked up from germline, CDR1 is KGHSH and CDR2 is LQKENI. CDR3 in DNA: TGTGCCAGCTCGCCGACAGTAACCCGTCCACCCCTCCACTTT. Its translation: CASSPTVTRPPLHF.

The gene calls are TRBV19 and TRBJ1-4, with D hard to call. The CDR3 has 13 amino acids. Germline loops: CDR1 LNHDA, CDR2 SQIVND (reference sequence). Trimming removed 4 bases at V and 8 bases at J, with 11 bases between. The CDR3 is CASSTVRGEKLFF. The CDR3 DNA sequence: TGTGCCAGTAGTACGGTCAGAGGAGAAAAACTGTTTTTT.

This clone has just a few counts. The J gene is TRBJ1-5, the V gene TRBV19, with 7 bases matching TRBD1. V was clipped by 5 bases and J by 6 bases; unmatched bases: 4. The CDR3 loop spans 13 amino acids. From germline, CDR1 is LNHDA and CDR2 SQIVND (reference sequence). CDR3 nucleotides: TGTGCCAGTAGTGGGGACAGAAGTCAGCCCCAGCATTTT. This gives the protein CASSGDRSQPQHF.

The rearrangement uses TRBV6-1 and TRBJ2-7; D call uncertain. CDR1 and CDR2 (germline): MNHNS, SASEGT. Trimming shortened V by 1 base and J by 3 bases, and 10 bases separated the two germline ends. The CDR3 is 14 residues long. The DNA for the CDR3 is TGTGCCAGCAGTGAAGGAAACACCATCTACGAGCAGTACTTC. Protein sequence: CASSEGNTIYEQYF.

The chain couples TRBV2 to TRBJ1-2; D possibly corresponds to TRBD1 (6 bases). The V gene's germline CDR1 is SNHLY and CDR2 FYNNEI. The germline V and J ends were trimmed by 4 bases and 1 base, with 10 bases remaining between them. The CDR3 totals 14 residues. Written as DNA, the CDR3 is TGTGCCAGCAGTGGGACAGTGAGTAACTATGGCTACACCTTC. Translated, it gives CASSGTVSNYGYTF.

The CDR3 DNA sequence: TGTGCCACCAGTGATGCCGGGACAGGGAACACTGAAGCTTTCTTT. Amino acids: CATSDAGTGNTEAFF. The chain uses TRBV24-1 and TRBJ1-1; 8 positions agree with TRBD1. J gave up 1 base and V 3 bases, and 3 bases lay outside the gene matches. Looked up from germline, CDR1 is KGHDR and CDR2 is SFDVKD. The CDR3 covers 15 residues.